Listed below are T cell receptor beta chains from one sample, sequenced in a study of blood T cells in healthy people across ages. One entry per CDR3 protein results from TCRdb running MiXCR on the 5' RACE reads. Of about 570,000 distinct CDR3 sequences listed, 25% to 30% are singletons. The sequencing sample was made of blood. Receptors were obtained from a woman between 70 and 85 years old in good health. Each CDR3 is given with its conserved first and last residue. Fields, in order: clone size, D gene, J gene, V gene, CDR3 DNA, CDR3 protein. D genes are given only for firm matches. Clone sizes are given selectively: once, few, many, or a class where the clone is expanded.

abundance: .
d_gene: TRBD2
j_gene: TRBJ2-4
v_gene: TRBV2
CDR3nt: TGTGCCAGCACCGAGACTAGCGGGGGTGTCATTCAGTACTTC
CDR3aa: CASTETSGGVIQYF

abundance: few
d_gene: .
j_gene: TRBJ2-5
v_gene: TRBV3-1
CDR3nt: TGTGCCAGCAGCCAAATACGACAACTAGAAGAGACCCAGTACTTC
CDR3aa: CASSQIRQLEETQYF

abundance: .
d_gene: .
j_gene: TRBJ1-1
v_gene: TRBV7-2
CDR3nt: TGTGCCAGCAGGATAATGAACACTGAAGCTTTCTTT
CDR3aa: CASRIMNTEAFF

abundance: few
d_gene: .
j_gene: TRBJ2-7
v_gene: TRBV7-9
CDR3nt: TGTGCCAGCAGCTTAGAAGAAGGGGACCCCCACGAGCAGTACTTC
CDR3aa: CASSLEEGDPHEQYF

abundance: .
d_gene: TRBD2
j_gene: TRBJ2-1
v_gene: TRBV7-2
CDR3nt: TGTGCCAGCAGCCGACTAGCGGCCTCCTACAATGAGCAGTTCTTC
CDR3aa: CASSRLAASYNEQFF

abundance: .
d_gene: .
j_gene: TRBJ2-1
v_gene: TRBV29-1
CDR3nt: TGCAGCGTTGATGGGGTAGGACACAATGAGCAGTTCTTC
CDR3aa: CSVDGVGHNEQFF

abundance: .
d_gene: .
j_gene: TRBJ1-1
v_gene: TRBV3-1
CDR3nt: TGTGCCAGCAGCCGATCGGGTCCCCAAGGAGCTTTCTTT
CDR3aa: CASSRSGPQGAFF

abundance: many
d_gene: .
j_gene: TRBJ2-7
v_gene: TRBV7-2
CDR3nt: TGTGCCAGCAGCCAACAAGGAAATTACGAGCAGTACTTC
CDR3aa: CASSQQGNYEQYF

abundance: .
d_gene: .
j_gene: TRBJ2-1
v_gene: TRBV20-1
CDR3nt: TGCAGTGCTAGAGGGGCCCCCTACAATGAGCAGTTCTTC
CDR3aa: CSARGAPYNEQFF

abundance: .
d_gene: .
j_gene: TRBJ2-1
v_gene: TRBV20-1
CDR3nt: TGCAGTGCTAGAGAAGGCAGCAATGAGCAGTTCTTC
CDR3aa: CSAREGSNEQFF

abundance: .
d_gene: .
j_gene: TRBJ2-1
v_gene: TRBV4-2
CDR3nt: TGTGCCAGCAGCCAAGGGGAGGAACAGGGAAATGAGCAGTTCTTC
CDR3aa: CASSQGEEQGNEQFF

abundance: few
d_gene: .
j_gene: TRBJ1-1
v_gene: TRBV29-1
CDR3nt: TGCAGCCCCGAAATAGCCGGAATGAACACTGAAGCTTTCTTT
CDR3aa: CSPEIAGMNTEAFF

abundance: few
d_gene: TRBD1
j_gene: TRBJ2-5
v_gene: TRBV7-8
CDR3nt: TGTGCCAGCAGCTTAGCCCCCAGGGGGCACCAGACGCCCCAGTACTTC
CDR3aa: CASSLAPRGHQTPQYF